This is a list of T cell receptor beta chains from one sample in a study of shared clonotypes between healthy human individuals. Assay: immunoSEQ multiplex PCR; the TCRdb copy retains only in-frame clones and omits some. The repertoire includes some 800,000 clones, 80% to 95% of them detected once, and around 24% sits in the top ten. The sample comprised naive CD8+ T cells sorted from blood. The receptors were sampled from a man aged 30 to 39 in good health. The CDR3 runs from the conserved cysteine through the conserved F or W. The D gene is left open where the match is weak. Size tells how often a clone was seen (once, few, many) or the class of an expanded clone, and some rows leave it out.

v_call: TRBV27
d_call: -
j_call: TRBJ2-1
clone_size: few
cdr3_length: 16
cdr3_aa: CASSLLAGSSYNEQFF
cdr3_nt: TGTGCCAGCAGTTTACTTGCCGGAAGCTCCTACAATGAGCAGTTCTTC

v_call: TRBV27
d_call: TRBD2
j_call: TRBJ2-1
clone_size: -
cdr3_length: 14
cdr3_aa: CASSSTGTSLGWFF
cdr3_nt: TGTGCCAGCAGTAGTACCGGGACTAGTCTCGGGTGGTTCTTC

v_call: TRBV28
d_call: -
j_call: TRBJ1-2
clone_size: -
cdr3_length: 16
cdr3_aa: CASSSLLQGRGNGYTF
cdr3_nt: TGTGCCAGCAGTTCCCTCCTTCAGGGAAGGGGAAATGGCTACACCTTC

v_call: TRBV4-3
d_call: TRBD2
j_call: TRBJ2-3
clone_size: -
cdr3_length: 18
cdr3_aa: CASSQDAQGLAGPGTQYF
cdr3_nt: TGCGCCAGCAGCCAAGATGCACAAGGACTAGCGGGGCCCGGGACGCAGTATTTT

v_call: TRBV19
d_call: -
j_call: TRBJ2-3
clone_size: -
cdr3_length: 13
cdr3_aa: CASSTYSADTQYF
cdr3_nt: TGTGCCAGTAGTACCTACTCTGCAGATACGCAGTATTTT

v_call: TRBV27
d_call: -
j_call: TRBJ1-5
clone_size: few
cdr3_length: 13
cdr3_aa: CASSPMDNQPQHF
cdr3_nt: TGTGCCAGCAGTCCAATGGACAATCAGCCCCAGCATTTT

v_call: TRBV29-1
d_call: -
j_call: TRBJ1-2
clone_size: -
cdr3_length: 11
cdr3_aa: CSVVARDGYTF
cdr3_nt: TGCAGCGTTGTGGCAAGGGATGGCTACACCTTC

v_call: TRBV29-1
d_call: TRBD2
j_call: TRBJ2-1
clone_size: -
cdr3_length: 17
cdr3_aa: CSVDRASGEPGYNEQFF
cdr3_nt: TGCAGCGTTGATCGAGCTAGCGGGGAGCCCGGTTACAATGAGCAGTTCTTC

v_call: TRBV7-9
d_call: -
j_call: TRBJ2-7
clone_size: once
cdr3_length: 16
cdr3_aa: CASSSARDIFSYEQYF
cdr3_nt: TGTGCCAGCAGCTCGGCAAGAGACATTTTCTCCTACGAGCAGTACTTC

v_call: TRBV4-3
d_call: -
j_call: TRBJ2-7
clone_size: -
cdr3_length: 14
cdr3_aa: CASSQDVRAYEQYF
cdr3_nt: TGCGCCAGCAGCCAAGATGTCAGGGCCTACGAGCAGTACTTC

v_call: TRBV4-1
d_call: -
j_call: TRBJ2-2
clone_size: -
cdr3_length: 16
cdr3_aa: CASSQVRDFNTGELFF
cdr3_nt: TGCGCCAGCAGCCAAGTTAGGGACTTCAACACCGGGGAGCTGTTTTTT

v_call: TRBV27
d_call: TRBD2
j_call: TRBJ2-1
clone_size: -
cdr3_length: 18
cdr3_aa: CASSLQPPLADIYNEQFF
cdr3_nt: TGTGCCAGCAGTTTACAACCCCCGCTAGCGGATATCTACAATGAGCAGTTCTTC

v_call: TRBV15
d_call: TRBD1
j_call: TRBJ2-5
clone_size: -
cdr3_length: 16
cdr3_aa: CATSRRDRGLQETQYF
cdr3_nt: TGTGCCACCAGCAGGAGGGACAGGGGTTTGCAGGAGACCCAGTACTTC

v_call: TRBV21-1
d_call: -
j_call: TRBJ2-1
clone_size: -
cdr3_length: 18
cdr3_aa: CASSKAPYILSSYNEQFF
cdr3_nt: TGTGCCAGCAGCAAAGCCCCCTACATCCTTAGCTCCTACAATGAGCAGTTCTTC

v_call: TRBV6-5
d_call: TRBD1
j_call: TRBJ1-1
clone_size: -
cdr3_length: 14
cdr3_aa: CASRPGQGNTEAFF
cdr3_nt: TGTGCCAGCAGGCCGGGACAGGGAAACACTGAAGCTTTCTTT

v_call: TRBV9
d_call: -
j_call: TRBJ2-7
clone_size: -
cdr3_length: 14
cdr3_aa: CASSVEGGLDEQYF
cdr3_nt: TGTGCCAGCAGCGTAGAGGGGGGGCTAGACGAGCAGTACTTC

v_call: TRBV28
d_call: -
j_call: TRBJ1-1
clone_size: -
cdr3_length: 13
cdr3_aa: CASSPSVKTEAFF
cdr3_nt: TGTGCCAGCAGTCCCTCAGTAAAAACTGAAGCTTTCTTT

v_call: TRBV7-9
d_call: TRBD2
j_call: TRBJ2-7
clone_size: once
cdr3_length: 15
cdr3_aa: CASSSTSGSKGEQYF
cdr3_nt: TGTGCCAGCAGCTCGACTAGCGGGAGTAAGGGCGAGCAGTACTTC

v_call: TRBV6-1
d_call: TRBD1
j_call: TRBJ2-5
clone_size: once
cdr3_length: 16
cdr3_aa: CASSERRGQSQKTQYF
cdr3_nt: TGTGCCAGCAGTGAACGCAGGGGGCAGAGTCAAAAGACCCAGTACTTC

v_call: TRBV20-1
d_call: TRBD1
j_call: TRBJ2-7
clone_size: few
cdr3_length: 11
cdr3_aa: CSASTGVEQYF
cdr3_nt: TGCAGTGCCTCGACAGGGGTCGAGCAGTACTTC

v_call: TRBV7-9
d_call: -
j_call: TRBJ2-1
clone_size: once
cdr3_length: 13
cdr3_aa: CASSPRVGNEQFF
cdr3_nt: TGTGCCAGCAGTCCCCGGGTGGGTAATGAGCAGTTCTTC

v_call: TRBV2
d_call: -
j_call: TRBJ1-5
clone_size: -
cdr3_length: 15
cdr3_aa: CASSKGEVSNQPQHF
cdr3_nt: TGTGCCAGCAGTAAAGGGGAAGTTAGCAATCAGCCCCAGCATTTT

v_call: TRBV9
d_call: -
j_call: TRBJ2-1
clone_size: -
cdr3_length: 13
cdr3_aa: CASEGSSYNEQFF
cdr3_nt: TGTGCCAGCGAAGGTTCCTCCTACAATGAGCAGTTCTTC

v_call: TRBV29-1
d_call: TRBD1
j_call: TRBJ2-7
clone_size: -
cdr3_length: 14
cdr3_aa: CSVVNGTGPWEQYF
cdr3_nt: TGCAGCGTTGTCAACGGGACAGGTCCTTGGGAGCAGTACTTC

v_call: TRBV30
d_call: TRBD2
j_call: TRBJ2-7
clone_size: -
cdr3_length: 13
cdr3_aa: CAWSSGGGAEQYF
cdr3_nt: TGTGCCTGGAGTTCGGGAGGGGGTGCCGAGCAGTACTTC

v_call: TRBV5-1
d_call: TRBD1
j_call: TRBJ2-7
clone_size: -
cdr3_length: 17
cdr3_aa: CASSLGSQGARSYEQYF
cdr3_nt: TGCGCCAGCAGCTTGGGTTCACAGGGGGCGAGGTCCTACGAGCAGTACTTC

v_call: TRBV5-4
d_call: TRBD2
j_call: TRBJ2-7
clone_size: -
cdr3_length: 12
cdr3_aa: CASSLTSDEQYF
cdr3_nt: TGTGCCAGCAGCTTGACTAGCGACGAGCAGTACTTC

v_call: TRBV7-9
d_call: -
j_call: TRBJ1-1
clone_size: -
cdr3_length: 12
cdr3_aa: CASSPDYTEAFF
cdr3_nt: TGTGCCAGCAGCCCGGACTACACTGAAGCTTTCTTT

v_call: TRBV10-1
d_call: -
j_call: TRBJ2-2
clone_size: -
cdr3_length: 17
cdr3_aa: CASSEDGRLTNTGELFF
cdr3_nt: TGCGCCAGCAGTGAGGATGGGCGGCTGACGAACACCGGGGAGCTGTTTTTT

v_call: TRBV9
d_call: TRBD1
j_call: TRBJ1-2
clone_size: -
cdr3_length: 15
cdr3_aa: CASSATGQGNYGYTF
cdr3_nt: TGTGCCAGCAGCGCAACGGGACAGGGAAACTATGGCTACACCTTC

v_call: TRBV19
d_call: -
j_call: TRBJ1-1
clone_size: -
cdr3_length: 15
cdr3_aa: CASSGAAHMNTEAFF
cdr3_nt: TGTGCCAGTAGTGGGGCAGCCCATATGAACACTGAAGCTTTCTTT

v_call: TRBV28
d_call: TRBD1
j_call: TRBJ2-7
clone_size: -
cdr3_length: 18
cdr3_aa: CASSPLGEQGKGLYEQYF
cdr3_nt: TGTGCCAGCAGCCCCTTGGGCGAACAGGGGAAAGGCCTCTACGAGCAGTACTTC

v_call: TRBV7-9
d_call: -
j_call: TRBJ1-5
clone_size: -
cdr3_length: 12
cdr3_aa: CASSSLSGTQHF
cdr3_nt: TGTGCCAGCAGCTCTTTAAGTGGGACCCAGCATTTT

v_call: TRBV30
d_call: -
j_call: TRBJ1-2
clone_size: -
cdr3_length: 11
cdr3_aa: CAWSARYGYTF
cdr3_nt: TGTGCCTGGAGTGCACGCTATGGCTACACCTTC

v_call: TRBV19
d_call: TRBD2
j_call: TRBJ2-3
clone_size: -
cdr3_length: 17
cdr3_aa: CASTGLAGRTLTDTQYF
cdr3_nt: TGTGCGAGTACGGGACTAGCGGGAAGGACCCTCACAGATACGCAGTATTTT

v_call: TRBV6-1
d_call: -
j_call: TRBJ1-5
clone_size: -
cdr3_length: 14
cdr3_aa: CASSEASVNQPQHF
cdr3_nt: TGTGCCAGCAGTGAAGCCTCGGTTAATCAGCCCCAGCATTTT

v_call: TRBV5-6
d_call: -
j_call: TRBJ2-6
clone_size: -
cdr3_length: 12
cdr3_aa: CASSSSSYVLTF
cdr3_nt: TGTGCCAGCAGCTCAAGTTCTTACGTCCTGACTTTC

v_call: TRBV10-3
d_call: TRBD1
j_call: TRBJ2-1
clone_size: -
cdr3_length: 14
cdr3_aa: CAISEGTGPNEQFF
cdr3_nt: TGTGCCATCAGTGAGGGGACAGGTCCCAATGAGCAGTTCTTC

v_call: TRBV10-2
d_call: -
j_call: TRBJ2-7
clone_size: -
cdr3_length: 11
cdr3_aa: CASGGFHEQYF
cdr3_nt: TGCGCCAGCGGGGGGTTCCACGAGCAGTACTTC

v_call: TRBV28
d_call: TRBD2
j_call: TRBJ2-2
clone_size: -
cdr3_length: 17
cdr3_aa: CASSAQRLAGVPGELFF
cdr3_nt: TGTGCCAGCAGTGCCCAGCGACTAGCGGGAGTACCCGGGGAGCTGTTTTTT

v_call: TRBV7-6
d_call: -
j_call: TRBJ2-7
clone_size: -
cdr3_length: 14
cdr3_aa: CASSLRGMGNEQYF
cdr3_nt: TGTGCCAGCAGCTTACGCGGGATGGGTAACGAGCAGTACTTC